The entry below gives a single TCR beta chain sequence along with its context. Assay: immunoSEQ multiplex PCR; the TCRdb copy retains only in-frame clones and omits some. The repertoire includes about 92,000 clones, 94% of them detected once, and 2% to 2.5% sits in the top ten. The entry originates in a study of T cell changes during pregnancy in multiple sclerosis. The V gene's germline CDR1 is MDHEN and CDR2 SYDVKM. CDR3 length: 15 amino acids. Trimming took off 4 bases at V and 6 bases at J, with 16 bases between the two ends. V and J are TRBV28 and TRBJ1-5, with D perhaps TRBD1 (5 bases). The specimen comprised peripheral blood, sampled in the third trimester of pregnancy. The sequence was obtained from a female donor with multiple sclerosis, enrolled in a pregnancy study. In DNA, the CDR3 is TGTGCCAGCAGTTACTTCGGAGGGGACGGTCAGCCCCAGCATTTT. It codes for CASSYFGGDGQPQHF.